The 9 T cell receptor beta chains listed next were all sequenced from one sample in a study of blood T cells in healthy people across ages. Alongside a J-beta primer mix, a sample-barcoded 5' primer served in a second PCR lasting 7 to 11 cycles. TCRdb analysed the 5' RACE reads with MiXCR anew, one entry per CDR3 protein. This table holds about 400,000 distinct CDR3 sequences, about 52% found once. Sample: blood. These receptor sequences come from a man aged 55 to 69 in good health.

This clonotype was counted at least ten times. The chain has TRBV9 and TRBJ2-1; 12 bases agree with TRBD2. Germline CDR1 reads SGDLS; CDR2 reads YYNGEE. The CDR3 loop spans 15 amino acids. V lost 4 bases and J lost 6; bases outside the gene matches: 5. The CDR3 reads CASSQWTSGANEQFF. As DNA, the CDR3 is TGTGCCAGCAGCCAATGGACTAGCGGGGCCAATGAGCAGTTCTTC.

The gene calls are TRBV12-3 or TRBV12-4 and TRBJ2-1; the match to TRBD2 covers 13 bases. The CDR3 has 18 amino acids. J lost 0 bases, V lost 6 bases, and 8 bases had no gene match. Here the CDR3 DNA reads TGTGCCAGCAGCCCGACTAGCGGGAGGACCAGCTCCTACAATGAGCAGTTCTTC. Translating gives CASSPTSGRTSSYNEQFF.

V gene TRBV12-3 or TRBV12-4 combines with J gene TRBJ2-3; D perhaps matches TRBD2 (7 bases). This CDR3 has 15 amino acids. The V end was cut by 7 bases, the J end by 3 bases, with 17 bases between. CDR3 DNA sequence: TGTGCCAGCACCGGGGGGCTCGGTAGAACAGATACGCAGTATTTT. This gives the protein CASTGGLGRTDTQYF.

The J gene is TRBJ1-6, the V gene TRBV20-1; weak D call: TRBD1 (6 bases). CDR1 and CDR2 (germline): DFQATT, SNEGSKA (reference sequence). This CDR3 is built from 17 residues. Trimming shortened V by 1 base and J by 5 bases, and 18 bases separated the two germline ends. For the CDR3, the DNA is TGCAGTGCTAGAGCCCCCAAAGCGGACAGAAATAATTCACCCCTCCACTTT. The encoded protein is CSARAPKADRNNSPLHF.

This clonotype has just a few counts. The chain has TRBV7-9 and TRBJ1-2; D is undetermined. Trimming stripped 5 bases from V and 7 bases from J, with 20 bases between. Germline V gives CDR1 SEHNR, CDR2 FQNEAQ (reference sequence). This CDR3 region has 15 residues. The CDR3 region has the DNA TGTGCCAGCAGCGGTACGGACTTGAAGGGTCTTGGCTACACCTTC. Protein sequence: CASSGTDLKGLGYTF.

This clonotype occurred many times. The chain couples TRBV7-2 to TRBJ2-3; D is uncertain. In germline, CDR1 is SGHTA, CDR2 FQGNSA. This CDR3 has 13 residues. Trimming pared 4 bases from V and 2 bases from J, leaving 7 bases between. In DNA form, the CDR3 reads TGTGCCAGCAGCTCACAGTTCACAGATACGCAGTATTTT. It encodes CASSSQFTDTQYF. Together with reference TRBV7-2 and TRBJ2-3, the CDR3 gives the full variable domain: GAGVSQSPSNKVTEKGKDVELRCDPISGHTALYWYRQSLGQGLEFLIYFQGNSAPDKSGLPSDRFSAERTGGSVSTLTIQRTQQEDSAVYLCASSSQFTDTQYFGPGTRLTVL.

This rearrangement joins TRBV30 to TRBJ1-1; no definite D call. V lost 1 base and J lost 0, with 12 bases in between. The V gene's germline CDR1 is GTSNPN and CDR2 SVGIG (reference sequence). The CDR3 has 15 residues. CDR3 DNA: TGTGCCTGGAGTGCTAAAGGAAGCATGAACACTGAAGCTTTCTTT. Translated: CAWSAKGSMNTEAFF.

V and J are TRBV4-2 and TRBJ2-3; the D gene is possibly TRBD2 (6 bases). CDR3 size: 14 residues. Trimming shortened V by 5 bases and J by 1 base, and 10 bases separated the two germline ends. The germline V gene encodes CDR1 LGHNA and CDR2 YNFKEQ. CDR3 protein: CASSAASGTDTQYF. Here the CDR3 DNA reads TGTGCCAGCAGCGCCGCTAGCGGCACAGATACGCAGTATTTT.

CDR3 nucleotides: TGTGCCAGCAGCGCCGACAGGGGTCCAGCCTACTACGAGCAGTACTTC. Its protein is CASSADRGPAYYEQYF. The rearrangement joins TRBV7-2 to TRBJ2-7; 8 bases are shared with TRBD1. The length of the CDR3 is 16 residues. CDR1 SGHTA and CDR2 FQGNSA come from the germline V gene. Losses at the gene ends were 5 bases for V and 3 bases for J; bases not matched to a gene: 12.